These 9 T cell receptor beta chains originate from one sample sequenced in a study of metastatic and nonmetastatic thyroid tumors. Thyroid surgery had not been preceded by any treatment in any patient. TCRdb re-clonotyped the PCR reads via MiXCR. The sample lists about 8,600 clones; over 25% were seen once. Sequenced material: adjacent normal tissue. Receptors originate from a female donor with papillary thyroid cancer or a benign thyroid nodule (not recorded which). Some clones in this sample may be carry-over from other donors' samples.

The chain carries TRBV13 and TRBJ2-1; D may be TRBD1 (6 bases). The CDR3 spans 16 residues. The V gene lost 5 bases and the J gene lost 0 bases, with 14 bases spanning the gap. Germline CDR1 is PRHDT and CDR2 is FYEKMQ (reference sequence). The CDR3 DNA follows: TGTGCCAGCAGCGACCCAGGGGAAGGCTCCTACAATGAGCAGTTCTTC. It codes for CASSDPGEGSYNEQFF.

J is TRBJ2-2 and V is TRBV20-1; D gene ambiguous. Germline CDR1 DFQATT, CDR2 SNEGSKA (reference sequence). This CDR3 spans 14 amino acids. The V end lost 0 bases, the J end lost 0 bases, and 5 bases lay between the germline ends. The CDR3 region is CSARELTNTGELFF. The CDR3 DNA follows: TGCAGTGCTAGAGAACTTACGAACACCGGGGAGCTGTTTTTT.

Comments on this clone: The junction does not match germline at one end; this may be a read error. The chain combines TRBV7-2 with TRBJ1-6; D might be TRBD1 (6 bases). This CDR3 has 15 amino acids. CDR1 SGHTA and CDR2 FQGNSA come from the germline V gene. The CDR3 sequence is CVSSATGTLNSPLHF. In nucleotides, the CDR3 is TGTGTCAGCAGCGCAACTGGGACACTTAATTCACCCCTCCACTTT.

This clone was seen a single time. The chain is built from TRBV20-1 and TRBJ1-2; D possibly corresponds to TRBD1 (6 bases). The V gene's germline CDR1 is DFQATT and CDR2 SNEGSKA (reference sequence). With 1 base removed from V and 2 bases from J, the gap between germline ends came to 14 bases. The CDR3 consists of 15 residues. CDR3 nucleotides: TGCAGTGCTAGAGCCACAGGGTCCCTCAACTATGGCTACACCTTC. Protein sequence: CSARATGSLNYGYTF.

This clone occurred a few times. The conserved final phenylalanine or tryptophan is absent from the CDR3, which likely points to a read error. The chain employs TRBV12-3 or TRBV12-4 and TRBJ2-3; D may be TRBD2 (6 bases). This CDR3 region has 15 residues. The germline V and J ends were trimmed by 3 bases and 4 bases, with 14 bases remaining between them. CDR3 sequence (DNA): TGTGCCAGCAGTTTCCCCTCGGGAGTAGCAGATACGCAGTATCTT. Protein sequence: CASSFPSGVADTQYL.

The gene calls are TRBV19 and TRBJ1-2; D is perhaps TRBD1 (5 bases). CDR1 and CDR2 (germline): LNHDA, SQIVND (reference sequence). Trimming cost V 1 base and J 4 bases, with 13 bases left between them. The CDR3 loop spans 15 amino acids. CDR3 bases: TGTGCCAGTAGTATAGTTCCACGGGGGATCTATGGCTACACCTTC. Protein product: CASSIVPRGIYGYTF.

About this clone itself: Germline is not matched at one junction end, which may reflect a read error. The V call is TRBV3-1, the J call TRBJ2-1; maybe TRBD2 (5 bases). Germline lookup yields CDR1 LGHDT and CDR2 YNNKEL (reference sequence). CDR3 length: 12 residues. CDR3 DNA sequence: TGTGCCAGCAGTCAATGGCGAGCGGATCGGGTCTTC. This encodes CASSQWRADRVF.

The CDR3 sequence is CASSTPRLAYEQYF. The CDR3 DNA follows: TGTGCCAGCAGCACCCCAAGATTAGCCTACGAGCAGTACTTC. The V gene is TRBV12-3 or TRBV12-4, the J gene TRBJ2-7; D is uncertain. Trimming took off 6 bases at V and 2 bases at J, with 14 bases between the two ends. This CDR3 has 14 amino acids.

This clone was seen a handful of times. The V call is TRBV2, the J call TRBJ1-6; 9 nucleotides agree with TRBD1. The CDR3 is 15 residues long. CDR1 SNHLY and CDR2 FYNNEI come from the germline V gene. Losses at the gene ends were 6 bases for V and 9 bases for J; bases not matched to a gene: 9. CDR3 loop: CASSLGTGILSPLHF. CDR3 DNA: TGTGCCAGCAGCTTGGGGACAGGGATACTTTCACCCCTCCACTTT.